The clone carrying this T cell receptor (beta chain) has just one count. These data originate in a study of blood T cell repertoires in COVID-19. As originally analysed: Amplification from reference gene primers served as the basis for estimated nucleated cell counts. Here immunoSEQ multiplex PCR was the method, and the copy in TCRdb shows in-frame clones only, minus some. For V, J and clone size, that table is used; D and trimming come from the DNA. The repertoire has around 260,000 clones, approximately 86% of them found once; the top ten carry approximately 2%. The V gene's germline CDR1 is MNHNY and CDR2 SVGAGI (reference sequence). The J segment lost 8 bases and the V segment lost 5 bases, leaving 16 bases of the junction unmatched. The length of the CDR3 is 18 residues.

The source of this sequence is a man aged 25 to 45 with active or convalescent COVID-19. V usage is TRBV6-6 and J usage is TRBJ1-6; 9 nucleotides agree with TRBD1. Sample: peripheral blood. The CDR3 sequence is CASSPWTDRGAIDSPLHF. The CDR3 bases are TGTGCCAGCAGTCCCTGGACTGACAGGGGGGCGATTGATTCACCCCTCCACTTT.